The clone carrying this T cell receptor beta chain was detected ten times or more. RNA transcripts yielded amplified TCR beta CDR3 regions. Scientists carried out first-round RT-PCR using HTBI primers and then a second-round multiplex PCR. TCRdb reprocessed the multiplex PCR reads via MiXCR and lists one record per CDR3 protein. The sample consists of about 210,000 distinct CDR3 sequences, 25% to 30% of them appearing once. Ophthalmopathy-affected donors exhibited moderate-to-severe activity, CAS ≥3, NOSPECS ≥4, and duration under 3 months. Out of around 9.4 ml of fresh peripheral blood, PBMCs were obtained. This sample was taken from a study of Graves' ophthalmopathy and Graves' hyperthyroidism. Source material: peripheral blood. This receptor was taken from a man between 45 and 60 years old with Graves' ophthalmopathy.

The DNA of the CDR3 is TGTGCCAGCAGTGGACAGCCCTTCTATGGCTACACCTTC. Amino acid sequence: CASSGQPFYGYTF. This chain connects TRBV6-1 to TRBJ1-2, with TRBD1 as a possible D gene (5 bases). This CDR3 region has 13 residues. Germline CDR1 is MNHNS and CDR2 is SASEGT. The V and J ends lost 4 bases and 4 bases respectively, with 10 bases between them.